The rows below give T cell receptor beta chains drawn from one sample of a study of post-analysis software for immune sequencing data. TCRdb itself ran the PCR reads through MiXCR, one entry per CDR3 protein. Among around 440,000 distinct CDR3 sequences, 45% were seen once, and the ten largest hold 9.5% to 13%. The sample consisted of blood. The receptors stem from a girl under 18 with multiple sclerosis. Both conserved end residues are part of each CDR3. The D gene is left open where the match is weak. A row's size may be missing; if present it is once, few, many or a size class.

V gene: TRBV20-1; D gene: TRBD2; J gene: TRBJ2-1; clone size: NA; CDR3 DNA: TGCAGTGCTGCGGGAGTGGGTTACAATGAGCAGTTCTTC; CDR3 protein: CSAAGVGYNEQFF
V gene: TRBV10-3; D gene: TRBD2; J gene: TRBJ2-7; clone size: NA; CDR3 DNA: TGTGCCATCCGGACTAGCGGGAGCTACGAGCAGTACTTC; CDR3 protein: CAIRTSGSYEQYF
V gene: TRBV29-1; D gene: NA; J gene: TRBJ2-1; clone size: many; CDR3 DNA: TGCAGCGTTTTTTTGGGGGCATCCAATGAGCAGTTCTTC; CDR3 protein: CSVFLGASNEQFF
V gene: TRBV11-2; D gene: TRBD1; J gene: TRBJ2-1; clone size: NA; CDR3 DNA: TGTGCCAGCAGTCGTGGGACAGGTAGCTACAATGAGCAGTTCTTC; CDR3 protein: CASSRGTGSYNEQFF
V gene: TRBV4-1; D gene: NA; J gene: TRBJ1-5; clone size: NA; CDR3 DNA: TGCGCCAGCAGCCAAGATTCGACTAGGAATCAGCCCCAGCATTTT; CDR3 protein: CASSQDSTRNQPQHF
V gene: TRBV4-1; D gene: NA; J gene: TRBJ1-5; clone size: NA; CDR3 DNA: TGCGCCAGCAGCCAAGATCCGCGGGGTACTAGCAATCAGCCCCAGCATTTT; CDR3 protein: CASSQDPRGTSNQPQHF
V gene: TRBV20-1; D gene: TRBD2; J gene: TRBJ2-5; clone size: many; CDR3 DNA: TGCAGTGCTAGAGATATTTGGGGAGCGGGGGTGTACCAAGAGACCCAGTACTTC; CDR3 protein: CSARDIWGAGVYQETQYF
V gene: TRBV3-1; D gene: NA; J gene: TRBJ2-1; clone size: few; CDR3 DNA: TGTGCCAGCAGCCCAACCATCCGGGACGGTTTTGGAAATGAGCAGTTCTTC; CDR3 protein: CASSPTIRDGFGNEQFF
V gene: TRBV12-3/TRBV12-4; D gene: TRBD1; J gene: TRBJ2-7; clone size: once; CDR3 DNA: TGTGCCAACAGCCGGGGACAGGAGTCCTACGAGCAGTACTTC; CDR3 protein: CANSRGQESYEQYF
V gene: TRBV27; D gene: NA; J gene: TRBJ2-1; clone size: few; CDR3 DNA: TGTGCCAGCAGTTTACCTTCCCAGGGCCGCAATGAGCAGTTCTTC; CDR3 protein: CASSLPSQGRNEQFF
V gene: TRBV20-1; D gene: NA; J gene: TRBJ2-7; clone size: once; CDR3 DNA: TGCAGTGCTAGCGATCCCAGAATCAGGAATCGCCACGAGCAGTACTTC; CDR3 protein: CSASDPRIRNRHEQYF
V gene: TRBV28; D gene: NA; J gene: TRBJ2-3; clone size: few; CDR3 DNA: TGTGCCAGCAGGGCTGTCGAGGGCGGAAGCACAGATACGCAGTATTTT; CDR3 protein: CASRAVEGGSTDTQYF
V gene: TRBV9; D gene: TRBD1; J gene: TRBJ2-5; clone size: NA; CDR3 DNA: TGTGCCAGCAGCGGTAGGGGACAGGGCCAAGAGACCCAGTACTTC; CDR3 protein: CASSGRGQGQETQYF
V gene: TRBV29-1; D gene: NA; J gene: TRBJ2-1; clone size: NA; CDR3 DNA: TGCAGCACTACCGCAGGGCCGTCGAACAATGAGCAGTTCTTC; CDR3 protein: CSTTAGPSNNEQFF
V gene: TRBV6-6; D gene: NA; J gene: TRBJ1-4; clone size: NA; CDR3 DNA: TGTGCCAGCAGGGGGAGGGAGGAAAAACTGTTTTTT; CDR3 protein: CASRGREEKLFF
V gene: TRBV20-1; D gene: TRBD1; J gene: TRBJ1-2; clone size: NA; CDR3 DNA: TGCAGTGCTAGAGAGGACAGGAACTATGGCTACACCTTC; CDR3 protein: CSAREDRNYGYTF
V gene: TRBV29-1; D gene: TRBD1; J gene: TRBJ1-2; clone size: NA; CDR3 DNA: TGCAGCGTGGACAGGGGGGCAGCAGACACCTTC; CDR3 protein: CSVDRGAADTF
V gene: TRBV6-6; D gene: NA; J gene: TRBJ2-2; clone size: NA; CDR3 DNA: TGTGCCAGCAGTTACGAAGTGGGTCAGGCCGGGGAGCTGTTTTTT; CDR3 protein: CASSYEVGQAGELFF
V gene: TRBV20-1; D gene: NA; J gene: TRBJ2-1; clone size: NA; CDR3 DNA: TGCAGTGCTAGAGAACCTACTTCATGGGCTAGCGAAAAATACAATGAGCAGTTCTTC; CDR3 protein: CSAREPTSWASEKYNEQFF
V gene: TRBV15; D gene: NA; J gene: TRBJ2-3; clone size: few; CDR3 DNA: TGTGCCACCAGCAGAGATTTGGCAGGCACAGATACGCAGTATTTT; CDR3 protein: CATSRDLAGTDTQYF